The sequence of this T cell receptor beta chain was determined in a study of cytomegalovirus exposure and HLA in healthy donors. Study details: Early release data held approximately 81 million unique TCRs from HLA-typed donors.

The CDR3 spans 15 residues. From germline, CDR1 is SGHTA and CDR2 FQGNSA. V was pared by 2 bases and J by 4 bases, with 4 bases of the junction left unmatched. The study ran its PCR with 60 Vbeta and 13 Jbeta primers. The method was immunoSEQ multiplex PCR; TCRdb's version includes in-frame clones alone and lacks a portion of them. The repertoire holds 100,000 to 150,000 clones, with about three quarters as singletons. This clone occurred a few times. The sequence was collected from a woman between 55 and 75 years old in good health and CMV-seropositive. The gene calls are TRBV7-2 and TRBJ2-7, with 11 bases matching TRBD2. The sequenced sample consisted of PBMCs. CDR3 protein: CASSLIAGGRYEQYF. For the CDR3, the DNA is TGTGCCAGCAGCTTAATAGCGGGGGGGAGGTACGAGCAGTACTTC.